What follows is one T cell receptor (beta chain) and its context. The data stem from a study of blood T cell repertoires in COVID-19. This CDR3 is built from 13 residues. The V end was cut by 4 bases, the J end by 8 bases, with 15 bases between. Germline V gene data show CDR1 as SGHNT and CDR2 as YYREEE (reference sequence). Measured with immunoSEQ multiplex PCR; TCRdb has only the in-frame clones, and not every one. The table has 60,000 to 70,000 clones, around 81% seen once. The clonotype was recovered from an older woman with acute or convalescent COVID-19. Sequencing used peripheral blood. The chain recombines TRBV5-4 with TRBJ1-2, with TRBD1 as a possible D gene (5 bases). Written as DNA, the CDR3 is TGTGCCAGCAGCCGCGGAGTAGGGGAAGGCTACACCTTC. Amino acid sequence: CASSRGVGEGYTF.